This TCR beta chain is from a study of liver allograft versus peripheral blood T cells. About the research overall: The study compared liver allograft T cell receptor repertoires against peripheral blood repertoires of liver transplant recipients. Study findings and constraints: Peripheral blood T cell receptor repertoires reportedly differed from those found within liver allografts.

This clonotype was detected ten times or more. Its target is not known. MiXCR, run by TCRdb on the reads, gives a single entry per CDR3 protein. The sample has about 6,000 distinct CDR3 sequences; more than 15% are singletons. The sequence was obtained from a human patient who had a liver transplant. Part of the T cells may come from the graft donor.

The CDR3, as DNA: TGTGCCAGCAGTGAAGCGGGAGTCGAGTGGGCCTACGAGCAGTACTTC. As protein: CASSEAGVEWAYEQYF. The chain links TRBV6-1 to TRBJ2-7, with D possibly TRBD2 on 5 matching bases. The CDR3 has 16 residues. V gave up 0 bases and J gave up 2 bases, with 14 bases separating them. CDR1 is MNHNS, CDR2 SASEGT, per germline.